This entry lists 24 T cell receptor beta chains sequenced from one sample in a study of control samples from healthy donors and cancer patients. The table came from immunoSEQ multiplex PCR; TCRdb's copy has only in-frame clones and leaves some out. The sample lists around 53,000 clones; 70% to 90% were seen once. The sample was PBMCs. The receptors come from a woman aged 45-65 years with lung cancer.

The rearrangement joins TRBV11-2 to TRBJ1-1; D not resolved. This CDR3 has 11 residues. V dropped 3 bases and J dropped 4 bases, with 3 bases sitting between them. The germline V gene encodes CDR1 SGHAT and CDR2 FQNNGV. CDR3 region: CASSLGTEAFF. The CDR3 nucleotides read TGTGCCAGCAGCTTGGGCACTGAAGCTTTCTTT.

Here the CDR3 DNA reads TGTGCCAGCAGTTACCGAGAGACCCAGTACTTC. Translation gives CASSYRETQYF. The chain links TRBV6-2 or TRBV6-3 to TRBJ2-5; D not certain. The CDR3 consists of 11 residues. Between the trimmed V and J ends, which lost 2 bases and 4 bases, there was a span of 2 bases. CDR1 and CDR2 from the germline V gene are MNHEY and SVGEGT.

The genes are TRBV7-9 and TRBJ2-1, with 8 bases identical to TRBD1. The V and J ends lost 1 base and 9 bases, in that order; junction bases with no gene match: 2. The CDR3 is made up of 13 amino acids. Per germline, CDR1 SEHNR and CDR2 FQNEAQ (reference sequence). DNA of the CDR3: TGTGCCAGCAGCTTAGGTCAGGGGGCTGAGCAGTTCTTC. This translates into CASSLGQGAEQFF.

The chain uses TRBV28 and TRBJ1-2; no reliable D call. Deletions cut 4 bases from V and 2 bases from J, with 2 bases between. Germline assignment: CDR1 MDHEN and CDR2 SYDVKM. The CDR3 totals 11 residues. As DNA, the CDR3 is TGTGCCAGCAGTTCCAACTATGGCTACACCTTC. Protein product: CASSSNYGYTF.

V gene TRBV7-2 combines with J gene TRBJ1-5, with 12 bases that match TRBD1. This CDR3 has 14 residues. In germline, CDR1 is SGHTA, CDR2 FQGNSA. V gave up 5 bases and J gave up 6 bases; unmatched junction bases: 2. In DNA, the CDR3 is TGTGCCAGCAGCGGGACAGGGGGCGGTCAGCCCCAGCATTTT. Protein: CASSGTGGGQPQHF. The entire variable domain, with the rest obtained from reference TRBV7-2 and TRBJ1-5, is as follows: GAGVSQSPSNKVTEKGKDVELRCDPISGHTALYWYRQSLGQGLEFLIYFQGNSAPDKSGLPSDRFSAERTGGSVSTLTIQRTQQEDSAVYLCASSGTGGGQPQHFGDGTRLSIL.

The chain's CDR3 is CASSLEGRAPYEQYF. The CDR3 nucleotides read TGTGCCAGCAGCTTAGAAGGCAGGGCCCCCTACGAGCAGTACTTC. The J gene is TRBJ2-7, the V gene TRBV7-9, with D tentatively TRBD1 (5 bases). V was trimmed by 1 base and J by 2 bases, leaving 12 bases between them. Germline CDR1 SEHNR, CDR2 FQNEAQ (reference sequence). CDR3 length equals 15 residues.

The CDR3 DNA reads TGTGCCAGCAGCTTAGAGGCGGGTCGGGAAGACACCATATATTTT. Protein product: CASSLEAGREDTIYF. The V and J genes are TRBV7-9 and TRBJ1-3; no definite D call. From germline, CDR1 is SEHNR and CDR2 FQNEAQ (reference sequence). The V and J ends lost 1 base and 8 bases respectively, with 15 bases between them. This CDR3 is built from 15 residues.

The V call is TRBV20-1, the J call TRBJ2-3; tentative D call: TRBD1 (5 bases). This CDR3 region has 12 residues. Trimming took 3 bases from V and 4 from J, leaving 8 bases between them. Germline CDR1 reads DFQATT; CDR2 reads SNEGSKA (reference sequence). The CDR3 DNA reads as TGCAGTGCTAGTGGGGCCTCAGATACGCAGTATTTT. Protein sequence: CSASGASDTQYF.

The chain couples TRBV27 to TRBJ2-2; D assignment may be TRBD1 or TRBD2 (5 bases each). This CDR3 contains 14 residues. Looked up from germline, CDR1 is MNHEY and CDR2 is SMNVEV (reference sequence). Trimming stripped 8 bases from V and 5 bases from J, with 15 bases between. The CDR3 loop is CASCTSGPTGELFF. The CDR3 DNA reads as TGTGCCAGCTGCACTTCGGGGCCGACCGGGGAGCTGTTTTTT.

The rearrangement links TRBV24-1 to TRBJ1-1; TRBD1 might be the D (6 bases). Germline CDR1 KGHDR, CDR2 SFDVKD. CDR3 size: 16 residues. The V gene lost 4 bases and the J gene lost 3 bases, with 17 bases spanning the gap. The CDR3 DNA is TGTGCCACCAGTGACCCGAGGTCGGGGGGCGACACTGAAGCTTTCTTT. Protein: CATSDPRSGGDTEAFF.

J is TRBJ2-3 and V is TRBV21-1; the table's D call, TRBD2, has no DNA check behind it. TRBV21-1 is marked as a pseudogene. The CDR3 runs 14 residues. DNA for the CDR3: TGTGCCAGCAGCAAAGCGCAGAGCGGGGGGGGGCAGTATTTT. Encoded protein: CASSKAQSGGGQYF.

V gene TRBV6-5 combines with J gene TRBJ2-7; D is unclear. The ends were cut back, 0 bases at V and 2 bases at J, with 11 bases in the middle. Germline V CDR1 and CDR2: MNHEY, SVGAGI. CDR3 length: 15 amino acids. CDR3 region: CASSYSETATYEQYF. The CDR3 DNA reads as TGTGCCAGCAGTTACTCGGAAACGGCCACCTACGAGCAGTACTTC.

The chain recombines TRBV10-3 with TRBJ1-5; D remains unclear. V was cut by 3 bases and J by 4 bases, with 4 bases left in between. The CDR3 sequence is 12 residues long. Germline CDR1 and CDR2: ENHRY and SYGVKD. The DNA of the CDR3 is TGTGCCATCAGTGACACTAATCAGCCCCAGCATTTT. Translation gives CAISDTNQPQHF.

The table lists this clone with a few counts. DNA for the CDR3: TGCGCCAGCAGCCAAGGGACAGGGGCCTATAGCAATCAGCCCCAGCATTTT. Its translation is CASSQGTGAYSNQPQHF. The chain recombines TRBV4-1 with TRBJ1-5, with TRBD1 matching 9 bases. Trimming at V came to 1 base and at J to 0 bases, leaving 4 bases not matched to a gene. The CDR3 has 17 residues. CDR1 is MGHRA, CDR2 YSYEKL, per germline.

V gene TRBV19 combines with J gene TRBJ1-6; D is undetermined. V was shortened by 6 bases and J by 0 bases, with 12 bases between the two germline ends. Germline values: CDR1 LNHDA, CDR2 SQIVND (reference sequence). The CDR3 has 16 residues. The CDR3 here is CASSALLGSYNSPLHF. The CDR3 bases are TGTGCCAGTAGCGCCCTATTGGGCTCCTATAATTCACCCCTCCACTTT.

This clone came up once. The rearrangement uses TRBV28 and TRBJ1-2, with a possible D match to TRBD1 (6 bases). The germline CDR1 and CDR2 sequences are MDHEN and SYDVKM. This CDR3 is built from 14 residues. Trimming cost V 3 bases and J 5 bases, with 13 bases left between them. The CDR3 DNA follows: TGTGCCAGCAGTTTCACGGGGACATCATATGGCTACACCTTC. As protein: CASSFTGTSYGYTF.

This clone came up once. As DNA, the CDR3 is TGTGCCAGCACCTGGGGACTAGCGGGGGGGTACGAGCAGTACTTC. This encodes CASTWGLAGGYEQYF. V gene TRBV5-5 combines with J gene TRBJ2-7, with TRBD2 identical over 16 bases. This CDR3 is built from 15 residues. Germline-derived CDR1 and CDR2 are SGHKS and YYEKEE (reference sequence). Trimming removed 6 bases from V and 4 bases from J; junction bases left unmatched: 4.

The rearrangement uses TRBV7-9 and TRBJ1-5; no definite D call. CDR3 length: 15 amino acids. V lost 5 bases and J lost 4, with 15 bases in between. Germline V gene data show CDR1 as SEHNR and CDR2 as FQNEAQ (reference sequence). For the CDR3, the DNA is TGTGCCAGCAGCCCACCCGGGGATTGGAATCAGCCCCAGCATTTT. Its translation: CASSPPGDWNQPQHF.

The chain carries TRBV6-5 and TRBJ2-7; TRBD1 or TRBD2 may be the D gene (5 bases each). Germline CDR1 reads MNHEY; CDR2 reads SVGAGI. V lost 5 bases and J 4 bases, leaving 15 bases between the germline ends. The CDR3 runs 14 residues. The CDR3 coding sequence is TGTGCCAGCAGTCGGGACCGTTCGGGGTACGAGCAGTACTTC. Protein product: CASSRDRSGYEQYF.

The chain employs TRBV30 and TRBJ2-1; TRBD1 agrees at 8 bases. The length of the CDR3 is 14 residues. Trimming removed 1 base from V and 8 bases from J; junction bases left unmatched: 7. CDR1 and CDR2 from the germline V gene are GTSNPN and SVGIG (reference sequence). The CDR3: CAWSGGQGIHEQFF. The CDR3 DNA reads as TGTGCCTGGAGTGGAGGACAGGGTATCCATGAGCAGTTCTTC.

This clone turned up a few times. The chain links TRBV5-1 to TRBJ1-1; unclear D gene. Deletions cut 0 bases from V and 4 bases from J, with 7 bases between. Germline values: CDR1 SGHRS, CDR2 YFSETQ. The CDR3 contains 13 residues. CDR3 DNA sequence: TGCGCCAGCAGCTTGGGGGTAAGCACTGAAGCTTTCTTT. This encodes CASSLGVSTEAFF.

This clone was counted only a few times. The V gene is TRBV30, the J gene TRBJ1-2; perhaps TRBD1 as D (6 bases). Trimming shortened V by 7 bases and J by 8 bases, and 20 bases separated the two germline ends. CDR3 size: 13 residues. CDR1 is GTSNPN and CDR2 is SVGIG in the germline V gene (reference sequence). CDR3 loop: CASQWRGLQGYTF. For the CDR3, the DNA is TGTGCCTCCCAGTGGCGGGGGCTTCAGGGCTACACCTTC.

This clone was observed a few times. DNA of the CDR3: TGTGCCAGCAGCCAAGAAAGGGACAGGGTGTTTGGCTACACCTTC. Encoded protein: CASSQERDRVFGYTF. The V call is TRBV3-1 (or the pseudogene TRBV3-2), the J call TRBJ1-2, with 9 bases fitting TRBD1. The V segment lost 0 bases and the J segment 7 bases; nucleotides outside the gene matches: 6. The germline V gene encodes CDR1 LGHDT and CDR2 YNNKEL (reference sequence). This CDR3 comprises 15 residues.

The chain has TRBV5-1 and TRBJ2-3; D is ambiguous. CDR3 length: 14 amino acids. V shed 0 bases and J shed 4 bases, with 9 bases lying between them. CDR1 is SGHRS and CDR2 is YFSETQ in the germline V gene. The CDR3 DNA reads TGCGCCAGCAGCTTGGAGCAAGTCTCAGATACGCAGTATTTT. Residues: CASSLEQVSDTQYF.